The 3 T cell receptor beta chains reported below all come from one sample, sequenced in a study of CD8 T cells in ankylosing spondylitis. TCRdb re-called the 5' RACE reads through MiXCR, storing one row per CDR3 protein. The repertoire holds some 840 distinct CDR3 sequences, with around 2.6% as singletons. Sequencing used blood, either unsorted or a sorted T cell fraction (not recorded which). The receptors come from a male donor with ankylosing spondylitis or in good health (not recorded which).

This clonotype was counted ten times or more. CDR3 protein: CASSVDGNPYEQYF. In nucleotides, the CDR3 is TGTGCCAGCAGCGTAGACGGGAATCCCTACGAGCAGTACTTC. The rearrangement links TRBV9 to TRBJ2-7, with TRBD2 as a possible D gene (5 bases). The CDR3 sequence is 14 residues long. Trimming left V 0 bases short and J 2 bases short, with 9 bases between. Germline values: CDR1 SGDLS, CDR2 YYNGEE.

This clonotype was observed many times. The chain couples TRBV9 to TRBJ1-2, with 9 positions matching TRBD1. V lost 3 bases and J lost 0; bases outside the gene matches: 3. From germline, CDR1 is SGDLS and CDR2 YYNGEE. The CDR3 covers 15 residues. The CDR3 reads CASSAGTGSNYGYTF. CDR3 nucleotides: TGTGCCAGCAGCGCCGGGACAGGGTCTAACTATGGCTACACCTTC.

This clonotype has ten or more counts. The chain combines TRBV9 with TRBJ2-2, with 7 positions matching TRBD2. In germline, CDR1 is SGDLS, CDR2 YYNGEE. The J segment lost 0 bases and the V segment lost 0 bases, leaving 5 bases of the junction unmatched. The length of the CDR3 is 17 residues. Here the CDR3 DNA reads TGTGCCAGCAGCGTAGGAGGTAGCGGGTCGAACACCGGGGAGCTGTTTTTT. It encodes CASSVGGSGSNTGELFF.